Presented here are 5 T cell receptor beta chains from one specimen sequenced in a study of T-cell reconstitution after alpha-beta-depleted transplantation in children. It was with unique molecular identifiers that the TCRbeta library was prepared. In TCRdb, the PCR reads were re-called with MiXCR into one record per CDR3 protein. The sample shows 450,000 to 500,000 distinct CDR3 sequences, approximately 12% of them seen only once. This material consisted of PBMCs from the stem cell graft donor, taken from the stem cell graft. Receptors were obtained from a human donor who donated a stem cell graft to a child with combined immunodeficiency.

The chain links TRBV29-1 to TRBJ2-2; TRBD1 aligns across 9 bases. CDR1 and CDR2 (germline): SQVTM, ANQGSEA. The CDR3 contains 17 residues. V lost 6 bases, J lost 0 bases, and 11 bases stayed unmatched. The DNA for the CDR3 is TGCAGCGTCCCGGGACAGGGTAGATTAGCGAACACCGGGGAGCTGTTTTTT. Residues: CSVPGQGRLANTGELFF.

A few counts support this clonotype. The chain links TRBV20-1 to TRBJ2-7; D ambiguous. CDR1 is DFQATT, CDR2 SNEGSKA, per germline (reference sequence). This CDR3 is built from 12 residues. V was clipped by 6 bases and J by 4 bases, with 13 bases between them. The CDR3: CSAFQHSYEQYF. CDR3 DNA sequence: TGCAGTGCCTTCCAACACAGTTACGAGCAGTACTTC.

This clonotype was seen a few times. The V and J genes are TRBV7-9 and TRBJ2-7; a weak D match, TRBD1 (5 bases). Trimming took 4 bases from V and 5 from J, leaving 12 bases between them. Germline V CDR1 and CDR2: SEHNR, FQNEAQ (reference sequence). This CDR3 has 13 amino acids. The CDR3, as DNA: TGTGCCAGCAGCTCCGTTTTGGGGCACGAGCAGTACTTC. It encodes CASSSVLGHEQYF.

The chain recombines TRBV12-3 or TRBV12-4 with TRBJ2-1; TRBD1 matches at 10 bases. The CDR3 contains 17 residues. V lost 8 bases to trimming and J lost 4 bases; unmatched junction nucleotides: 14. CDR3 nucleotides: TGTGCCAGCGAACTGGGCGGGACAGGGGCTACTTACAATGAGCAGTTCTTC. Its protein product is CASELGGTGATYNEQFF.

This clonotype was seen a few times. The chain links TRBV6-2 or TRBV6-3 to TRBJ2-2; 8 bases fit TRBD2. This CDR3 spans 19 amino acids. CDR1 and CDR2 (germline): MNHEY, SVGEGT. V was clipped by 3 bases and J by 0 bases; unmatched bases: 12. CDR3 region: CASSYWGGGTTANTGELFF. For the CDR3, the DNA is TGTGCCAGCAGTTATTGGGGCGGGGGGACTACGGCGAACACCGGGGAGCTGTTTTTT.